This T cell receptor beta chain derives from a study of molecular identifiers for immune sequencing clone quantification. This CDR3 region has 13 residues. Germline CDR1 reads LNHDA; CDR2 reads SQIVND (reference sequence). With 3 bases removed from V and 3 bases from J, the gap between germline ends came to 8 bases. This clonotype was picked up a small number of times. Previously described methods and listed TCR primers produced bulk TCR libraries. TCRdb called the PCR reads again in MiXCR, with one record for every CDR3 protein. The repertoire holds 490,000 or so distinct CDR3 sequences, with 20% to 25% as singletons.

The chain joins TRBV19 to TRBJ2-5, with TRBD1 as a possible D gene (5 bases). This TCR came from a human donor in good health. Some libraries in this study had Jurkat cell RNA spiked in. Sequenced: naive CD8+ T cells from blood, with Jurkat cell RNA spiked in. Subset indicated: FACS-sorted CD8+CD4-CCR7+CD45RA+ naive T cells. The CDR3 DNA is TGTGCCAGTAGTATGGAAGGGGAAGAGACCCAGTACTTC. It is translated as CASSMEGEETQYF.